Ten or more counts support the clone carrying this TCR beta chain. Its antigen is unknown. Every participating donor contributed roughly 9.6 milliliters of peripheral blood through a draw. These data come from a study of blood T cells in healthy people across ages. The authors ran a second PCR of about 7 to 11 cycles using a sample-barcoded 5' primer and a J-beta primer mix. A tag from a template-switch adaptor with 12 random nucleotides marked each cDNA molecule. TCRdb itself ran the 5' RACE reads through MiXCR, one entry per CDR3 protein. The data show about 670,000 distinct CDR3 sequences, more than 45% seen once. General study results and limits: Because donor CMV status was unknown, expanded clonotype changes were possibly confounded. Roughly linear age-related decline in beta diversity appeared, significant by age 40.

Trimming cost V 4 bases and J 3 bases; bases outside gene matches: 10. CDR3 size: 16 residues. This clonotype was obtained from a woman older than 75 in good health. The specimen sequenced was blood. The gene calls are TRBV12-3 or TRBV12-4 and TRBJ2-3, with 7 bases matching TRBD1. For the CDR3, the DNA is TGTGCCAGCAGTTCTTGGACAGGTAAAGGAACAGATACGCAGTATTTT. It translates to CASSSWTGKGTDTQYF.